This TCR beta chain was sequenced in a study of blood T cell repertoires in COVID-19. Method: immunoSEQ multiplex PCR; TCRdb's copy keeps in-frame clones and lacks some. The repertoire holds roughly 110,000 clones, with roughly 90% as singletons. This CDR3 is built from 16 residues. J gave up 2 bases and V 5 bases, and 11 bases lay outside the gene matches. CDR1 MGHRA and CDR2 YSYEKL come from the germline V gene. The sample was peripheral blood. This rearrangement joins TRBV4-1 to TRBJ1-1; TRBD1 agrees at 7 bases. This receptor was identified in a man between 35 and 55 years old with active or convalescent COVID-19. Here the CDR3 DNA reads TGCGCCAGCAGCTTTCACCCCGGGACAGCCAACACTGAAGCTTTCTTT. This codes for CASSFHPGTANTEAFF.